Presented here are 14 T cell receptor beta chains from one specimen sequenced in a study of T cell repertoires in cytomegalovirus infection. TCRdb redid the calling of the reads with MiXCR, one entry per CDR3 protein. The sample consists of hundreds of thousands of distinct CDR3 sequences, 40% to 50% of them appearing once. Their antigen targets remain unknown. This material consisted of cultured PBMCs, taken from culture after CMV antigen stimulation. The receptors here all came from a human donor in good health (CMV status not recorded). Some clones in this sample may be carry-over from other donors' samples.

The chain combines TRBV12-3 or TRBV12-4 with TRBJ2-1; perhaps D is TRBD1 or TRBD2 (5 bases each). The CDR3 covers 14 residues. V dropped 4 bases and J dropped 10 bases, with 17 bases sitting between them. The CDR3 DNA reads as TGTGCCAGCAGTTACCGGGACCACGGTGGGGAGCAGTTCTTC. Translated: CASSYRDHGGEQFF.

This clonotype was observed a handful of times. The CDR3: CASSLERGETYNEQFF. DNA for the CDR3: TGTGCCAGCAGCTTAGAACGGGGGGAAACCTACAATGAGCAGTTCTTC. This rearrangement joins TRBV7-9 to TRBJ2-1; 7 nucleotides agree with TRBD2. The CDR3 contains 16 residues. CDR1 is SEHNR, CDR2 FQNEAQ, per germline (reference sequence). The V and J ends lost 1 base and 2 bases, in that order; junction bases with no gene match: 5.

This sequence joins TRBV28 and TRBJ1-4; 8 bases fit TRBD1. Unmatched junction bases numbered 4, after V lost 5 bases and J lost 2 bases. The CDR3 spans 15 residues. Germline assignment: CDR1 MDHEN and CDR2 SYDVKM. The CDR3 region has the DNA TGTGCCAGCAGTAGACAGGGGACGACTAATGAAAAACTGTTTTTT. This sequence encodes CASSRQGTTNEKLFF.

J is TRBJ2-1 and V is TRBV6-1; D uncertain. The V end was cut by 6 bases, the J end by 6 bases, with 12 bases between. Germline V gene sequence: CDR1 MNHNS, CDR2 SASEGT. The CDR3 totals 13 residues. The CDR3 sequence: CASSPSSSNEQFF. CDR3 sequence (DNA): TGTGCCAGCAGCCCCTCTTCTAGCAATGAGCAGTTCTTC.

A word on this clonotype: A junction end diverges from the germline sequence, so it may reflect a read error. The chain employs TRBV14 and TRBJ2-1; 8 bases are a match to TRBD2. Germline CDR1 reads SGHDN; CDR2 reads FVKESK. CDR3 length equals 18 residues. CDR3 amino acids: CASSPNVAGLSSYYEQFF. The CDR3 DNA follows: TGTGCCAGCAGTCCGAACGTAGCGGGGCTGAGCTCCTACTATGAGCAGTTCTTC.

This clonotype was detected only a few times. This chain connects TRBV7-8 to TRBJ1-5, with D tentatively TRBD1 (6 bases). Germline V gene lookup returns CDR1 SGHVS and CDR2 FQNEAQ. Trimming shortened V by 5 bases and J by 3 bases, and 14 bases separated the two germline ends. The CDR3 spans 15 residues. As DNA, the CDR3 is TGTGCCAGCAGCGCCTACCGGACAGTCAATCAGCCCCAGCATTTT. Its protein product is CASSAYRTVNQPQHF.

The chain carries TRBV7-4 and TRBJ2-1; D perhaps matches TRBD1 (6 bases). Germline CDR1 is SGHVT and CDR2 is SQSDAQ. The CDR3 is made up of 15 amino acids. Trimming shortened V by 1 base and J by 9 bases, and 16 bases separated the two germline ends. The CDR3 DNA reads as TGTGCCAGCAGCTTAGGAGGGGGTGGTCAGGGTGAGCAGTTCTTC. Translation gives CASSLGGGGQGEQFF.

CDR3 nucleotide sequence: TGTGCCAGCAGAACTTACGGTGGGGGTACGGGCGGCTACACCTTC. It translates to CASRTYGGGTGGYTF. The chain recombines TRBV6-1 with TRBJ1-2; tentatively, D is TRBD1 (5 bases). Germline CDR1 reads MNHNS; CDR2 reads SASEGT. The germline V and J ends were trimmed by 6 bases and 8 bases, with 22 bases remaining between them. The CDR3 length is 15 residues.

The chain employs TRBV6-2 or TRBV6-3 and TRBJ1-5; D is perhaps TRBD1 (6 bases). Trimming cost V 0 bases and J 1 base, with 10 bases left between them. This CDR3 has 16 amino acids. CDR1 MNHEY and CDR2 SVGEGT come from the germline V gene. CDR3 in DNA: TGTGCCAGCAGTTACTCACGGGGGCGAAGCAATCAGCCCCAGCATTTT. Translating it yields CASSYSRGRSNQPQHF.

This clonotype was found a few times. The gene calls are TRBV6-5 and TRBJ2-7, with TRBD2 identical over 11 bases. Germline values: CDR1 MNHEY, CDR2 SVGAGI. The CDR3 totals 16 residues. Trimming took 2 bases from V and 0 from J; bases not matched to a gene: 3. DNA of the CDR3: TGTGCCAGCAGTTACCGGACTAGCGGGTTCTCCTACGAGCAGTACTTC. Its translation is CASSYRTSGFSYEQYF.

This rearrangement joins TRBV27 to TRBJ2-1; perhaps D is TRBD1 or TRBD2 (5 bases each). The germline V and J ends were trimmed by 5 bases and 1 base, with 15 bases remaining between them. The CDR3 loop spans 16 amino acids. Germline V gene sequence: CDR1 MNHEY, CDR2 SMNVEV (reference sequence). CDR3: CASSTGARVSYNEQFF. CDR3 in DNA: TGTGCCAGCAGTACCGGGGCCCGGGTATCCTACAATGAGCAGTTCTTC.

This clonotype was counted a few times. V usage is TRBV7-2 and J usage is TRBJ2-5, with TRBD2 matching 7 bases. CDR1 is SGHTA, CDR2 FQGNSA, per germline. After removal of 1 base from V and 5 bases from J, the junction contained 4 bases not matched to a gene. The length of the CDR3 is 14 residues. The CDR3, as DNA: TGTGCCAGCAGCTTAGGGACTAGTAGTGAGACCCAGTACTTC. Encoded protein: CASSLGTSSETQYF.

This clonotype was detected a few times. CDR3 loop: CASSGSIRGLAGPGDTQYF. The CDR3 nucleotides are TGTGCCAGCAGCGGAAGTATCCGGGGACTAGCGGGGCCGGGGGATACGCAGTATTTT. This chain connects TRBV6-1 to TRBJ2-3, with 13 bases identical to TRBD2. Germline loops: CDR1 MNHNS, CDR2 SASEGT. V shed 6 bases, J shed 6 bases, and the junction held 18 bases outside the gene matches. The CDR3 length is 19 residues.

This clonotype has only a few counts. The J gene is TRBJ2-5, the V gene TRBV7-8; D is perhaps TRBD2 (6 bases). This CDR3 spans 14 amino acids. Trimming pared 1 base from V and 5 bases from J, leaving 11 bases between. CDR1 is SGHVS, CDR2 FQNEAQ, per germline. DNA for the CDR3: TGTGCCAGCAGCTTAGGGGAGGTGCGGGAGACCCAGTACTTC. Translated, it gives CASSLGEVRETQYF.